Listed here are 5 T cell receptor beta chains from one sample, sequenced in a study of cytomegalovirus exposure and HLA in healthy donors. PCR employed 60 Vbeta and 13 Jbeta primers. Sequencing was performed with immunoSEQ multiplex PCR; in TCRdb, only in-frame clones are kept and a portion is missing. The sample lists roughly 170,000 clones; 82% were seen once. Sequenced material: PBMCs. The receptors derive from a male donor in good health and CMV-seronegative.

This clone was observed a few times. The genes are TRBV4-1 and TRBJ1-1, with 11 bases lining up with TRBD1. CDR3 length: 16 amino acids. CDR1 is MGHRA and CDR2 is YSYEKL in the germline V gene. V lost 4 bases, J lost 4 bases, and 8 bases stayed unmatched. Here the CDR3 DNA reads TGCGCCAGCAGCCTCACTTCCGGGACAGGGGGCACTGAAGCTTTCTTT. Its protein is CASSLTSGTGGTEAFF.

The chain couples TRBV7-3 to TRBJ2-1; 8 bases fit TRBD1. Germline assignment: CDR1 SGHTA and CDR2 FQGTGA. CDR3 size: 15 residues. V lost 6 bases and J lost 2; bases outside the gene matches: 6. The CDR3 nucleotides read TGTGCCAGCAGTCCAGACAGGGGCGCCTACAATGAGCAGTTCTTC. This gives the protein CASSPDRGAYNEQFF.

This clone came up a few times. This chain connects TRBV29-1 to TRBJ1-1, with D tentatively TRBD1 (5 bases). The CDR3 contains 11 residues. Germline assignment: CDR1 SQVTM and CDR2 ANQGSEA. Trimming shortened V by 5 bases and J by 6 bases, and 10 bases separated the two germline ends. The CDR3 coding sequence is TGCAGCGTTCAGGGAGGCGCTGAAGCTTTCTTT. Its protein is CSVQGGAEAFF.

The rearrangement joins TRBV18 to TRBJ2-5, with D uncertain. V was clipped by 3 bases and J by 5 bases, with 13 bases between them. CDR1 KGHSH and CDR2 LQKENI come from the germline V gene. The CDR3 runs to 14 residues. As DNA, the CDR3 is TGTGCCAGCTCACCGATACCTAATTTTGAGACCCAGTACTTC. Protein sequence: CASSPIPNFETQYF.

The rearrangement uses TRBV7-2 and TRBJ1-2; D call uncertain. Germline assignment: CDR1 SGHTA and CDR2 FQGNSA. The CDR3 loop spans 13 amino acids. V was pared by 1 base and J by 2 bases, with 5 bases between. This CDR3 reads CASSLGGNYGYTF. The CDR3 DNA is TGTGCCAGCAGCTTAGGAGGAAACTATGGCTACACCTTC.